This note documents a single TCR beta chain sequence. Antigen: not known. The data originate from a study of shared clonotypes between healthy human individuals. Study details: Sampling drew on donors who were two women and a few men aged 18 to 49.

Findings of the study overall: Non-shared clonotypes showed lower generation probabilities than clonotypes common to all four donors.

Partitioning of CD4+ cells yielded a CD45RA+ naive subset and a CD45RA-negative memory subset. The assay was carried out at the deep level. The data were produced by immunoSEQ multiplex PCR, yet TCRdb's version contains in-frame clones alone and is incomplete. This table has 2,500,000 or so clones, approximately 94% appearing once. Trimming cost V 1 base and J 8 bases, with 16 bases left between them. Per germline, CDR1 SGHRS and CDR2 YFSETQ. There are 15 residues in the CDR3. This TCR came from a man aged 18-30 years in good health. Some clones in this sample may be carry-over from other donors' samples. The sequenced material came from naive CD4+ T cells from PBMCs. Documented subset: CD45RA+ positively selected. The chain combines TRBV5-1 with TRBJ2-4; D unresolved. For the CDR3, the DNA is TGCGCCAGCAGCTTGTTTGGACCCGACGCAGACATTCAGTACTTC. This codes for CASSLFGPDADIQYF.